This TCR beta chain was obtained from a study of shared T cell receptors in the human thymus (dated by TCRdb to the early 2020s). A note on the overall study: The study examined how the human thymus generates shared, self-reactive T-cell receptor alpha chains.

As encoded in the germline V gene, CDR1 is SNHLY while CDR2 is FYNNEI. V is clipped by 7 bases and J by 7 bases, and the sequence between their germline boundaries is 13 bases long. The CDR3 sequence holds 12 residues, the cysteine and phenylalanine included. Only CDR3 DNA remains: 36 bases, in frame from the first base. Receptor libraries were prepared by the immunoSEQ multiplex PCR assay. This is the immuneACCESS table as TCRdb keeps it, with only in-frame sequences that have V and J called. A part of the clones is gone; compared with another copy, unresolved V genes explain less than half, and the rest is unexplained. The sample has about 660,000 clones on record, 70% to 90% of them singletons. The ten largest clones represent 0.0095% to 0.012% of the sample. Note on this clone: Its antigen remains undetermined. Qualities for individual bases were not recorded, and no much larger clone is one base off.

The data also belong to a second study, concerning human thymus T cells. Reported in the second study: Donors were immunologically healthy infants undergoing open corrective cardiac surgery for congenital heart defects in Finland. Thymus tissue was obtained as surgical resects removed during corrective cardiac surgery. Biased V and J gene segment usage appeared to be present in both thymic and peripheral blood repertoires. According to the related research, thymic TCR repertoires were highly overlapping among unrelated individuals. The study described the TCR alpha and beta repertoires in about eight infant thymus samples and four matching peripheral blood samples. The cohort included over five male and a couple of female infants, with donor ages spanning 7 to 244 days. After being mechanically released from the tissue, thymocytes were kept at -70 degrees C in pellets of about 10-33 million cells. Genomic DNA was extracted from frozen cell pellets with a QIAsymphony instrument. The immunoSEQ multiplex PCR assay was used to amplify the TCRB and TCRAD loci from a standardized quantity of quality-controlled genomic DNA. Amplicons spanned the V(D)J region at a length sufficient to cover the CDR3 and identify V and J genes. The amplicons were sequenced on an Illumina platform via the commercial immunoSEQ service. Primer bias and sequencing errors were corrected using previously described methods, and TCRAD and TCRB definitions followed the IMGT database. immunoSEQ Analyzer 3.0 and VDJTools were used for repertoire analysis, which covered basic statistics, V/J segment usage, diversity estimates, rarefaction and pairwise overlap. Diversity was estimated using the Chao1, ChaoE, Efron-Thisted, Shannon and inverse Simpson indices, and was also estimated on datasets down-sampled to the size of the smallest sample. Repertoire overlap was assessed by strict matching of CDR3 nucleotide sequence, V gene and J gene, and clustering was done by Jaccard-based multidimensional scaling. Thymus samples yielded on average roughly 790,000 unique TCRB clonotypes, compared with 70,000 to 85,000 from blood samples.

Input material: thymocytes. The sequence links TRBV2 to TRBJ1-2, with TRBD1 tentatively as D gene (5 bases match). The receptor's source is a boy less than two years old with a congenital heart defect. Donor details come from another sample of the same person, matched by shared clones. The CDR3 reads CASTPGGGGYTF. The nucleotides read TGTGCCAGCACCCCGGGGGGGGGTGGCTACACCTTC.